This T cell receptor beta chain was sequenced in a study of OX40 agonist ivuxolimab in advanced cancers. On the study more broadly: At doses from 0.01 to 10 mg/kg, patients were given intravenous ivuxolimab every 2 weeks.

Profiling relied on immunoSEQ multiplex PCR, and the TCRdb table lists in-frame clones only, not all of them. Here the sample spans tens of thousands of clones, roughly 84% being singletons. Systemic immunosuppression or autoimmune disease history was grounds to exclude patients. CDR1 is SGHNT and CDR2 is YYREEE in the germline V gene (reference sequence). The CDR3 contains 15 residues. V lost 6 bases, J lost 7 bases, and 9 bases stayed unmatched. The chain is built from TRBV5-4 and TRBJ2-1, with 11 bases fitting TRBD2. This receptor was obtained from an adult with an advanced solid tumor such as melanoma, head and neck, liver or kidney cancer. Sequenced here: CD4+ or CD8+ T cells sorted from blood, sampled in a trial of the OX40 agonist ivuxolimab. The CDR3 spells CASTDHSGRDNEQFF. For the CDR3, the DNA is TGTGCCAGCACCGACCATAGCGGGAGGGATAATGAGCAGTTCTTC.